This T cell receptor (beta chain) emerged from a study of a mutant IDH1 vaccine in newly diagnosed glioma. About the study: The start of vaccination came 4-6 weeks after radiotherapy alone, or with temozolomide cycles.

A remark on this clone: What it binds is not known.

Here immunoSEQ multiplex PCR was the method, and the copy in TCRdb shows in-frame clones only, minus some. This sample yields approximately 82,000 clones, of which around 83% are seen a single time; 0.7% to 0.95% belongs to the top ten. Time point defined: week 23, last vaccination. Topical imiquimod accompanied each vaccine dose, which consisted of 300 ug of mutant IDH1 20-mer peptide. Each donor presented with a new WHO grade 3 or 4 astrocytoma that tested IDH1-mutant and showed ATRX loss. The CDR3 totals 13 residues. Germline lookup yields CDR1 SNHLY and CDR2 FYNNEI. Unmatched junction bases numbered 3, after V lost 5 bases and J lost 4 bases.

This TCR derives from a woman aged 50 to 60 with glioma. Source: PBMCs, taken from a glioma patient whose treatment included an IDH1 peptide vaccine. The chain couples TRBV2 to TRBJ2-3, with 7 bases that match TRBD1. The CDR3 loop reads CASSFQGADTQYF. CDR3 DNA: TGTGCCAGCAGTTTCCAGGGGGCAGATACGCAGTATTTT.